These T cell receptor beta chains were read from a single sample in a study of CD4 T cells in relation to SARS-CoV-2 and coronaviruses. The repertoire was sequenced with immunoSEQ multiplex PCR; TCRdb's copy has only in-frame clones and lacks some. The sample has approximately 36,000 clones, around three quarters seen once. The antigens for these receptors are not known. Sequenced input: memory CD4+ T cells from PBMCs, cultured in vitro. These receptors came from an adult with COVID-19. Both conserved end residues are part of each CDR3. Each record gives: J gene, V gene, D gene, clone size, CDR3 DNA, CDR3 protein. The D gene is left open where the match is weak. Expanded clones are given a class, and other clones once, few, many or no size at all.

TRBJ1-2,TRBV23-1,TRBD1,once,TGCGCCAGCAGTTACCGGGACAGGGGGTTCTATGGCTACACCTTC,CASSYRDRGFYGYTF
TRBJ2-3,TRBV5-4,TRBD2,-,TGTGCCAGCAGCTTGACTAGCGGCACAGATACGCAGTATTTT,CASSLTSGTDTQYF
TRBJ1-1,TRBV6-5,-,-,TGTGCCAGCGGGAGGCAAATGAACACTGAAGCTTTCTTT,CASGRQMNTEAFF
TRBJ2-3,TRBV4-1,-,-,TGCGCCAGCAGCCAGACCCCAGGGAATAAGGATACGCAGTATTTT,CASSQTPGNKDTQYF
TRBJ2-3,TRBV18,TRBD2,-,TGTGCCAGCTCACGGGCGGGAGGCACGAATACGCAGTATTTT,CASSRAGGTNTQYF
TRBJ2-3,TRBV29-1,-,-,TGCAGCCTCCGAGCGGACCGCACAGATACGCAGTATTTT,CSLRADRTDTQYF
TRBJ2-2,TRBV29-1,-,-,TGCAGCGCGAAAGACCAGGTGAACACCGGGGAGCTGTTTTTT,CSAKDQVNTGELFF
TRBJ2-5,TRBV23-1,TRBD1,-,TGCGCCAGCAGTCTAACGAGACAGGGTTCGGAGGAGACCCAGTACTTC,CASSLTRQGSEETQYF
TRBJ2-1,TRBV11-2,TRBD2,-,TGTGCCAGCAGCTTTATTGGACTAGCGGGAAATGAGCAGTTCTTC,CASSFIGLAGNEQFF
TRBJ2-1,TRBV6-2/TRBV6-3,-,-,TGTGCCAGCAGTTACTCCTGGGGCAGCTCCTACAATGAGCAGTTCTTC,CASSYSWGSSYNEQFF
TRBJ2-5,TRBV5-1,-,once,TGCGCCAGCAGCTTGTACTCAGGTTCGCAAGAGACCCAGTACTTC,CASSLYSGSQETQYF
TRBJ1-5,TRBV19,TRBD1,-,TGTGCCCGCAAGAGATGGGACAGGCTCAATCAGCCCCAGCATTTT,CARKRWDRLNQPQHF
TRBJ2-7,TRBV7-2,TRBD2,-,TGTGCCAGCAGCTTGGCGGCAGGGTCTACTAGCGGGGCCTACGAGCAGTACTTC,CASSLAAGSTSGAYEQYF
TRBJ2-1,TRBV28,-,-,TGTGCCAGCAGTTTTCTCGGCCCAGGGGCCTACAATGAGCAGTTCTTC,CASSFLGPGAYNEQFF
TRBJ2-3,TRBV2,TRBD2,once,TGTGCCAGCAGTGATTTTGAACTAGCGGGGCCCTTGGAGAGCACAGATACGCAGTATTTT,CASSDFELAGPLESTDTQYF
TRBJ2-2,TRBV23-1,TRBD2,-,TGCGCCAGCCCGACTAGCTGGGACACCGGGGAGCTGTTTTTT,CASPTSWDTGELFF
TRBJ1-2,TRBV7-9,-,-,TGTGCCAGCAGCTTTTCGACGGGCTACTATGGCTACACCTTC,CASSFSTGYYGYTF
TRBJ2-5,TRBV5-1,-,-,TGCGCCAGCAGCTTGTGGCAGGCGAAAGAGACCCAGTACTTC,CASSLWQAKETQYF
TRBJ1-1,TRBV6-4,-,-,TGTGCCAGCAGTGTTGAGACAGGCAATAAAGCTTTCTTT,CASSVETGNKAFF
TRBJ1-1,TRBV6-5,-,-,TGTGCCAGCAGTTTAGGTACCACTGAAGCTTTCTTT,CASSLGTTEAFF
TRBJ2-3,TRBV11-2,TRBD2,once,TGTGCCAGCAGCTCTCAGCATGCGGGAGACGGGGATACGCAGTATTTT,CASSSQHAGDGDTQYF
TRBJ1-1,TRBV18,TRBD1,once,TGTGCCAGCTCTGAGATGGACAGGGTGAGCAGCACTGAAGCTTTCTTT,CASSEMDRVSSTEAFF
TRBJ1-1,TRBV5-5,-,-,TGTGCCAGCAGGCCGACAGAGAACACTGAAGCTTTCTTT,CASRPTENTEAFF
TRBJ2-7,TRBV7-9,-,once,TGTGCCAGCAGCAGACCAGGGGACCCCTACGAGCAGTACTTC,CASSRPGDPYEQYF
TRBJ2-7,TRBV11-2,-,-,TGTGCCAGCAGCGGGAATGCGGTGGGGCCTTACGAGCAGTACTTC,CASSGNAVGPYEQYF
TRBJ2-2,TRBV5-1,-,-,TGCGCCAGCAAAAGAAGTCGGGAGCTGTTTTTT,CASKRSRELFF
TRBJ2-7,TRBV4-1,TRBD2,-,TGCGCCAGCAGCCAAGATCCCGGGACTAGGATTTACGAGCAGTACTTC,CASSQDPGTRIYEQYF
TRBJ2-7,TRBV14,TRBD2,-,TGTGCCAGCAGCCCCTATGGCAGCGGGCGGGGGTCCTACGAGCAGTACTTC,CASSPYGSGRGSYEQYF
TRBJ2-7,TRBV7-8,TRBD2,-,TGTGCCAGCAGCCCCTTTACGGCGCGGGGAGCGGGAGGGTCCTACGAGCAGTACTTC,CASSPFTARGAGGSYEQYF